This T cell receptor (beta chain) comes out of a study of cytomegalovirus exposure and HLA in healthy donors. The study drew the donors from its roughly 120-subject validation cohort, separate from the roughly 710-subject first cohort. CDR1 is SQVTM, CDR2 ANQGSEA, per germline. Trimming took off 8 bases at V and 1 base at J, with 9 bases between the two ends. This CDR3 spans 11 amino acids. Sequencing was performed with immunoSEQ multiplex PCR; in TCRdb, only in-frame clones are kept and a portion is missing. This table holds tens of thousands of clones, around 95% found once. Material: PBMCs. The chain joins TRBV29-1 to TRBJ2-7, with D possibly being TRBD1 (5 bases). This clonotype was obtained from a man between 18 and 29 years old in good health and CMV-seropositive. Here the CDR3 DNA reads TGCAGCATTCGGACATCCTACGAGCAGTACTTC. Protein product: CSIRTSYEQYF.